Below, 29 T cell receptor beta chains from the same sample are listed, as sequenced in a study of control samples from healthy donors and cancer patients. Method: immunoSEQ multiplex PCR; TCRdb's copy keeps in-frame clones and lacks some. The sample consists of around 75,000 clones, almost 95% of them appearing once. Sequenced sample: blood. These receptors were collected from a woman aged 60 to 75 in good health.

V is TRBV24-1 and J is TRBJ2-3; 8 bases are shared with TRBD2. The CDR3 runs to 14 residues. Germline-derived CDR1 and CDR2 are KGHDR and SFDVKD. Trimming cost V 9 bases and J 4 bases; bases outside gene matches: 8. In DNA, the CDR3 is TGTGCCACCGGGCGAGCGGGAGTCCCAGATACGCAGTATTTT. It encodes CATGRAGVPDTQYF.

The chain uses TRBV28 and TRBJ2-6; D is possibly TRBD1 (7 bases). Germline CDR1 and CDR2: MDHEN and SYDVKM. With 5 bases removed from V and 4 bases from J, the gap between germline ends came to 24 bases. CDR3 length: 19 residues. CDR3 DNA: TGTGCCAGCAGTCAAAGGGGGCAGGGGGGACTTTCCGGGGCCAACGTCCTGACTTTC. Translating it yields CASSQRGQGGLSGANVLTF.

CDR3: CASSYAEPASTQYF. The CDR3 DNA reads as TGTGCCAGCAGTTACGCGGAGCCGGCTTCGACCCAGTACTTC. The J gene is TRBJ2-5, the V gene TRBV6-5; D gene uncertain. Germline V gene lookup returns CDR1 MNHEY and CDR2 SVGAGI. V dropped 2 bases and J dropped 7 bases, with 14 bases sitting between them. This CDR3 spans 14 amino acids.

The V gene is TRBV24-1, the J gene TRBJ2-2; tentatively, D is TRBD1 (7 bases). This CDR3 comprises 15 residues. V was cut by 10 bases and J by 4 bases, with 18 bases left in between. Germline CDR1 is KGHDR and CDR2 is SFDVKD. CDR3 region: CATQGGLPSTGELFF. The CDR3 nucleotides are TGTGCCACGCAGGGGGGACTCCCGAGCACCGGGGAGCTGTTTTTT.

V gene TRBV7-2 combines with J gene TRBJ2-3; D remains unclear. This CDR3 has 15 residues. Germline CDR1 and CDR2: SGHTA and FQGNSA. Trimming removed 4 bases from V and 1 base from J, with 12 bases in between. The CDR3 reads CASSWVSSRTDTQYF. For the CDR3, the DNA is TGTGCCAGCAGCTGGGTCTCGAGCCGCACAGATACGCAGTATTTT.

CDR3 in DNA: TGTGCCAGCAGTGCGCAACCAGGGGGCTTGTATCAGCCCCAGCATTTT. This translates into CASSAQPGGLYQPQHF. The rearrangement joins TRBV6-1 to TRBJ1-5; TRBD1 matches at 8 bases. This CDR3 spans 16 amino acids. V lost 4 bases to trimming and J lost 5 bases; unmatched junction nucleotides: 10. The germline V gene has CDR1 MNHNS and CDR2 SASEGT.

The DNA of the CDR3 is TGTGCCAGCAGCCACTACAGGGGTGGGACTGAAGCTTTCTTT. It codes for CASSHYRGGTEAFF. This chain connects TRBV14 to TRBJ1-1; 7 bases match TRBD1. V lost 3 bases, J lost 5 bases, and 6 bases stayed unmatched. The germline V gene has CDR1 SGHDN and CDR2 FVKESK. The CDR3 is 14 amino acids.

The chain combines TRBV24-1 with TRBJ2-2; TRBD2 might be the D (5 bases). In germline, CDR1 is KGHDR, CDR2 SFDVKD. V lost 7 bases and J 5 bases, leaving 10 bases between the germline ends. The CDR3 sequence is 13 residues long. The DNA for the CDR3 is TGTGCCACCAGAGATGAGGGTACCGGGGAGCTGTTTTTT. The encoded protein is CATRDEGTGELFF.

This clone occurred a few times. The chain links TRBV5-1 to TRBJ2-2; D call uncertain. This CDR3 spans 11 amino acids. V was clipped by 7 bases and J by 6 bases, with 7 bases between them. CDR1 is SGHRS, CDR2 YFSETQ, per germline. The CDR3 bases are TGCGCCAGCTCCTGGGCCGGGGAGCTGTTTTTT. Amino acid sequence: CASSWAGELFF. Drawing the rest from reference TRBV5-1 and TRBJ2-2, the complete variable domain is KAGVTQTPRYLIKTRGQQVTLSCSPISGHRSVSWYQQTPGQGLQFLFEYFSETQRNKGNFPGRFSGRQFSNSRSEMNVSTLELGDSALYLCASSWAGELFFGEGSRLTVL.

The V gene is TRBV19, the J gene TRBJ2-2, with 7 bases aligning to TRBD1. V shed 5 bases and J 6 bases; nucleotides not matched to a gene: 9. Germline V gene data show CDR1 as LNHDA and CDR2 as SQIVND (reference sequence). The CDR3 runs 15 residues. The DNA of the CDR3 is TGTGCCAGTAGTCCGGCCCGACAGGGTCCCGGGGAGCTGTTTTTT. It encodes CASSPARQGPGELFF.

This clone is a singleton in its sample. The genes are TRBV25-1 and TRBJ1-2; maybe TRBD1 (5 bases). This CDR3 is built from 14 residues. The germline V and J ends were trimmed by 6 bases and 4 bases, with 15 bases remaining between them. Germline values: CDR1 MGHDK, CDR2 SYGVNS. CDR3 nucleotides: TGTGCCAGCAGAAGGGGAGGGGTAGGCTATGGCTACACCTTC. This translates into CASRRGGVGYGYTF.

The chain has TRBV11-2 and TRBJ2-7; D unclear. CDR3 length: 13 residues. Germline lookup yields CDR1 SGHAT and CDR2 FQNNGV. Trimming left V 4 bases short and J 6 bases short, with 13 bases between. The DNA of the CDR3 is TGTGCCAGCAGCTCCCCCAGCCGGACCGAGCAGTACTTC. Protein product: CASSSPSRTEQYF.

The V gene is TRBV6-5, the J gene TRBJ2-7, with 12 bases aligning to TRBD2. V dropped 8 bases and J dropped 1; count of bases not matched to a gene: 3. In germline, CDR1 is MNHEY, CDR2 SVGAGI. CDR3 length equals 14 residues. CDR3 nucleotide sequence: TGTGCCAGCGCTGGGACTAGCGGGTCCTACGAGCAGTACTTC. Protein sequence: CASAGTSGSYEQYF.

The rearrangement joins TRBV12-3 or TRBV12-4 to TRBJ1-1; D not resolved. The CDR3 spans 12 residues. Trimming took off 2 bases at V and 5 bases at J, with 6 bases between the two ends. The CDR3 is CASSLRRTEAFF. The CDR3 coding sequence is TGTGCCAGCAGTTTAAGAAGGACTGAAGCTTTCTTT.

Here the CDR3 DNA reads TGTGCCAGCAGTCAACAGGGATATGGCACTGAAGCTTTCTTT. This gives the protein CASSQQGYGTEAFF. V usage is TRBV6-5 and J usage is TRBJ1-1; possibly TRBD1 for D (6 bases). The CDR3 covers 14 residues. V gave up 5 bases and J gave up 4 bases, with 14 bases separating them. Germline V gives CDR1 MNHEY, CDR2 SVGAGI.

The chain recombines TRBV24-1 with TRBJ2-3; tentatively, D is TRBD1 (6 bases). The germline V and J ends were trimmed by 4 bases and 0 bases, with 13 bases remaining between them. Per germline, CDR1 KGHDR and CDR2 SFDVKD. This CDR3 is 16 amino acids long. The CDR3, as DNA: TGTGCCACCAGTGACCCTGGACAGACTAGCACAGATACGCAGTATTTT. Its protein product is CATSDPGQTSTDTQYF.

This chain links TRBV2 with TRBJ1-4, with D perhaps matching TRBD1 (6 bases). Trimming took 6 bases from V and 2 from J, leaving 19 bases between them. Germline V gene data show CDR1 as SNHLY and CDR2 as FYNNEI. The CDR3 spans 17 residues. CDR3 coding DNA: TGTGCCAGCAGCCAAAAAGCCAGGGGATGGACTAATGAAAAACTGTTTTTT. It yields the protein CASSQKARGWTNEKLFF.

The chain is built from TRBV10-3 and TRBJ1-2; D call uncertain. Germline V lookup: CDR1 ENHRY, CDR2 SYGVKD. This CDR3 region has 13 residues. V shed 3 bases and J shed 4 bases, with 9 bases lying between them. The CDR3 protein is CAISEQVSYGYTF. The DNA for the CDR3 is TGTGCCATCAGTGAACAAGTTTCCTATGGCTACACCTTC.

The V call is TRBV28, the J call TRBJ2-2, with 7 bases lining up with TRBD1. Germline CDR1 and CDR2: MDHEN and SYDVKM. The CDR3 length is 13 residues. After removal of 7 bases from V and 8 bases from J, the junction contained 7 bases not matched to a gene. The CDR3 is CASILTGAGELFF. In nucleotides, the CDR3 is TGTGCCAGCATTCTTACAGGGGCTGGGGAGCTGTTTTTT.

The J gene is TRBJ2-1, the V gene TRBV29-1; D not resolved. V lost 7 bases and J 2 bases, leaving 15 bases between the germline ends. The CDR3 contains 14 residues. Germline lookup yields CDR1 SQVTM and CDR2 ANQGSEA. The CDR3 protein is CSAEAADPYNEQFF. In nucleotides, the CDR3 is TGCAGCGCTGAGGCGGCAGACCCCTACAATGAGCAGTTCTTC.

The chain employs TRBV2 and TRBJ2-2; TRBD1 matches 10 bases. Per the germline V gene, CDR1 is SNHLY and CDR2 is FYNNEI. V was clipped by 8 bases and J by 6 bases; unmatched bases: 3. This CDR3 has 13 residues. The CDR3 region is CASRQGAPGELFF. CDR3 sequence (DNA): TGTGCCAGCCGACAGGGGGCCCCCGGGGAGCTGTTTTTT.

The chain links TRBV10-3 to TRBJ1-6, with 7 bases fitting TRBD1. The CDR3 has 15 residues. The V segment lost 3 bases and the J segment 7 bases; nucleotides outside the gene matches: 6. Germline-derived CDR1 and CDR2 are ENHRY and SYGVKD. CDR3 amino acids: CAISDNRGGNSPLHF. The CDR3 nucleotides read TGTGCCATCAGTGATAACAGGGGAGGGAATTCACCCCTCCACTTT.

V and J are TRBV7-8 and TRBJ1-2, with a weak D call TRBD1 (6 bases). Trimming took 6 bases from V and 2 from J, leaving 19 bases between them. This CDR3 contains 16 residues. CDR1 and CDR2 from the germline V gene are SGHVS and FQNEAQ. CDR3 DNA: TGTGCCAGCAGTCTAGTTTCGGGGGCGCAGAACTATGGCTACACCTTC. Its translation: CASSLVSGAQNYGYTF.

This clone was seen once. The rearrangement joins TRBV3-1 (or the pseudogene TRBV3-2) to TRBJ1-1; D not resolved. There are 14 residues in the CDR3. Trimming shortened V by 4 bases and J by 3 bases, and 12 bases separated the two germline ends. The germline CDR1 and CDR2 sequences are LGHDT and YNNKEL (reference sequence). The CDR3 here is CASSPVLGDTEAFF. The DNA of the CDR3 is TGTGCCAGCAGCCCCGTTTTGGGAGACACTGAAGCTTTCTTT.

This chain links TRBV24-1 with TRBJ1-2; TRBD1 matches 8 bases. In germline, CDR1 is KGHDR, CDR2 SFDVKD. Losses at the gene ends were 7 bases for V and 7 bases for J; bases not matched to a gene: 10. CDR3 length: 14 amino acids. The CDR3 DNA follows: TGTGCCACCAGCCTGACAGGGGTGAGGGGTGGCTACACCTTC. Translation: CATSLTGVRGGYTF.

This clone appeared once. The chain links TRBV11-2 to TRBJ1-3, with 10 nucleotides matching TRBD1. The CDR3 extends over 17 amino acids. Unmatched junction bases numbered 8, after V lost 4 bases and J lost 2 bases. Germline assignment: CDR1 SGHAT and CDR2 FQNNGV. CDR3 in amino acids: CASSSDGGQGAGNTIYF. The CDR3 DNA reads TGTGCCAGCAGCTCGGATGGAGGACAGGGGGCTGGAAACACCATATATTTT.

This chain joins TRBV3-1 (or the pseudogene TRBV3-2) and TRBJ1-5; D unresolved. V shed 0 bases and J shed 6 bases, with 3 bases lying between them. The CDR3 is made up of 12 amino acids. Germline V gene lookup returns CDR1 LGHDT and CDR2 YNNKEL (reference sequence). The CDR3 sequence: CASSQEGQPQHF. CDR3 coding DNA: TGTGCCAGCAGCCAAGAGGGTCAGCCCCAGCATTTT.

This clone was seen just once. The genes are TRBV6-4 and TRBJ1-1; D possibly corresponds to TRBD1 (5 bases). V lost 4 bases to trimming and J lost 4 bases, with 22 bases between them. Germline-derived CDR1 and CDR2 are MRHNA and SNTAGT. The CDR3 covers 17 residues. For the CDR3, the DNA is TGTGCCAGCAGTGCCACATCTCATCAGGGAAGGGGCACTGAAGCTTTCTTT. It specifies CASSATSHQGRGTEAFF.

The V call is TRBV24-1, the J call TRBJ1-2, with D uncertain. Between the trimmed V and J ends, which lost 5 bases and 7 bases, there was a span of 13 bases. This CDR3 is built from 13 residues. Germline CDR1 KGHDR, CDR2 SFDVKD. CDR3 protein: CATSVGHLSGYTF. For the CDR3, the DNA is TGTGCCACCAGTGTGGGCCACTTGAGTGGCTACACCTTC.